The 15 T cell receptor beta chains below all came from one sample that was sequenced in a study of technical replicates of blood from a handful of donors (dated 2017 in TCRdb). Library preparation was by the immunoSEQ multiplex PCR assay. In its TCRdb copy, this immuneACCESS table keeps in-frame sequences only and misses some clones. Where compared with another copy, unresolved V genes explain less than half of these, and the others have no known cause. Recorded for this sample are some 70,000 clones; 88% of them occurred a single time. Together, the top ten hold around 5% of the sample. Material: PBMCs. These receptors originate from a human donor in good health. Some clones in this sample may be carry-over from other donors' samples.

V gene TRBV28 combines with J gene TRBJ2-7, with 10 bases that match TRBD1. The CDR3 spans 14 residues. V was pared by 7 bases and J by 5 bases, with 8 bases of the junction left unmatched. Germline CDR1 is MDHEN and CDR2 is SYDVKM. The CDR3 loop is CASTPGDRGNEQYF. Here the CDR3 DNA reads TGTGCCAGCACTCCTGGGGACAGGGGAAACGAGCAGTACTTC.

This chain joins TRBV2 and TRBJ2-5; 11 bases match TRBD2. V was clipped by 3 bases and J by 1 base; unmatched bases: 10. The CDR3 runs to 18 residues. CDR1 is SNHLY and CDR2 is FYNNEI in the germline V gene. CDR3 protein: CASSDLAGGPMAQETQYF. The CDR3 DNA reads TGTGCCAGCAGTGATCTAGCGGGGGGTCCAATGGCCCAAGAGACCCAGTACTTC.

The chain carries TRBV7-3 and TRBJ2-1; maybe TRBD2 (5 bases). The ends were cut back, 2 bases at V and 9 bases at J, with 11 bases in the middle. This CDR3 spans 13 amino acids. Germline V gives CDR1 SGHTA, CDR2 FQGTGA. The CDR3 sequence is CASSLAGSAEQFF. CDR3 DNA sequence: TGTGCCAGCAGCTTAGCGGGTTCGGCTGAGCAGTTCTTC.

This chain connects TRBV7-2 to TRBJ1-2; the D is unclear. V was pared by 6 bases and J by 0 bases, with 17 bases between. This CDR3 comprises 16 residues. Germline lookup yields CDR1 SGHTA and CDR2 FQGNSA. CDR3 in DNA: TGTGCCAGCAGTAAACGCGGGAGCCTAGCTAACTATGGCTACACCTTC. It encodes CASSKRGSLANYGYTF.

The chain joins TRBV5-1 to TRBJ1-6; D not certain. The V gene's germline CDR1 is SGHRS and CDR2 YFSETQ. V gave up 4 bases and J gave up 7 bases, with 18 bases separating them. The CDR3 consists of 16 residues. The CDR3 sequence is CASSPGVRTGNSPLHF. The CDR3 nucleotides read TGCGCCAGCAGCCCCGGGGTACGGACGGGGAATTCACCCCTCCACTTT.

In its sample, this clone was seen once. The chain links TRBV7-9 to TRBJ2-3, with 11 bases fitting TRBD2. This CDR3 region has 17 residues. The trim removed 1 base at V and 2 bases at J, leaving 5 bases unmatched. From germline, CDR1 is SEHNR and CDR2 FQNEAQ (reference sequence). CDR3 nucleotides: TGTGCCAGCAGCTTAGGGGGTAGCGGGAGGGCCACAGATACGCAGTATTTT. It encodes CASSLGGSGRATDTQYF. The entire variable domain, with the rest obtained from reference TRBV7-9 and TRBJ2-3, is as follows: DTGVSQNPRHKITKRGQNVTFRCDPISEHNRLYWYRQTLGQGPEFLTYFQNEAQLEKSRLLSDRFSAERPKGSFSTLEIQRTEQGDSAMYLCASSLGGSGRATDTQYFGPGTRLTVL.

The chain couples TRBV14 to TRBJ2-3, with 7 bases that match TRBD1. V lost 3 bases and J lost 2; bases outside the gene matches: 8. The CDR3 sequence is 16 residues long. Looked up from germline, CDR1 is SGHDN and CDR2 is FVKESK. The CDR3 region has the DNA TGTGCCAGCAGCCACACTGACAGGGTCTACACAGATACGCAGTATTTT. This encodes CASSHTDRVYTDTQYF.

This clone was recorded a few times. The chain carries TRBV7-3 and TRBJ2-1; 7 nucleotides align to TRBD2. The CDR3 has 13 amino acids. V gave up 3 bases and J gave up 9 bases; unmatched junction bases: 5. Germline lookup yields CDR1 SGHTA and CDR2 FQGTGA. DNA of the CDR3: TGTGCCAGCAGCTTGACGGGAGGATCTGAGCAGTTCTTC. Its protein product is CASSLTGGSEQFF.

The genes are TRBV2 and TRBJ2-1; 16 positions match TRBD2. The germline gives CDR1 SNHLY, CDR2 FYNNEI. CDR3 size: 19 residues. V trimming: 6 bases; J trimming: 0 bases; junction bases outside the gene matches: 8. The DNA for the CDR3 is TGTGCCAGCAGACCGGGACTAGCGGGAGGGAGGAGCTCCTACAATGAGCAGTTCTTC. Its translation: CASRPGLAGGRSSYNEQFF.

The V and J genes are TRBV5-1 and TRBJ2-7; no clear D gene. The CDR3 loop spans 14 amino acids. Germline V lookup: CDR1 SGHRS, CDR2 YFSETQ. Trimming shortened V by 1 base and J by 4 bases, and 12 bases separated the two germline ends. CDR3 DNA: TGCGCCAGCAGCTTGATCCAGGATAGTTACGAGCAGTACTTC. This sequence encodes CASSLIQDSYEQYF.

This clone was seen just once. The genes are TRBV7-2 and TRBJ1-5, with a weak D call TRBD1 (5 bases). The CDR3 length is 14 residues. V lost 4 bases and J lost 2, with 9 bases in between. Looked up from germline, CDR1 is SGHTA and CDR2 is FQGNSA. The CDR3 loop reads CASSSRGGNQPQHF. The CDR3 DNA is TGTGCCAGCAGCTCGCGGGGGGGCAATCAGCCCCAGCATTTT. The complete variable domain, with remaining parts taken from reference TRBV7-2 and TRBJ1-5, reads GAGVSQSPSNKVTEKGKDVELRCDPISGHTALYWYRQSLGQGLEFLIYFQGNSAPDKSGLPSDRFSAERTGGSVSTLTIQRTQQEDSAVYLCASSSRGGNQPQHFGDGTRLSIL.

The J gene is TRBJ2-1, the V gene TRBV9; TRBD2 is a possible D gene (7 bases). CDR3 length: 17 amino acids. Germline assignment: CDR1 SGDLS and CDR2 YYNGEE. V was pared by 1 base and J by 5 bases, with 19 bases between. The CDR3 DNA reads as TGTGCCAGCAGCGTACGGGGGCTAGCGGTCCGAGACAATGAGCAGTTCTTC. Amino acids: CASSVRGLAVRDNEQFF.

The chain has TRBV19 and TRBJ2-1; 8 positions agree with TRBD2. CDR1 and CDR2 from the germline V gene are LNHDA and SQIVND (reference sequence). This CDR3 spans 15 amino acids. V lost 1 base and J lost 7; bases outside the gene matches: 6. Here the CDR3 DNA reads TGTGCCAGTAGTATAGGGGGACTAGGAGGAAATGAGCAGTTCTTC. This encodes CASSIGGLGGNEQFF.

V and J are TRBV10-2 and TRBJ1-1; TRBD1 aligns across 8 bases. V lost 10 bases and J lost 4; bases outside the gene matches: 8. This CDR3 region has 13 residues. Per the germline V gene, CDR1 is WSHSY and CDR2 is SAAADI. CDR3 protein: CATNRGEVTEAFF. The DNA of the CDR3 is TGCGCCACAAACAGGGGGGAGGTCACTGAAGCTTTCTTT.

The chain has TRBV9 and TRBJ2-1; TRBD2 is a possible D gene (5 bases). This CDR3 spans 20 amino acids. Per the germline V gene, CDR1 is SGDLS and CDR2 is YYNGEE. V was shortened by 0 bases and J by 4 bases, with 26 bases between the two germline ends. CDR3 loop: CASSVEGAPAYGIRYNEQFF. The CDR3 nucleotides read TGTGCCAGCAGCGTAGAGGGAGCCCCGGCGTATGGGATCCGATACAATGAGCAGTTCTTC.